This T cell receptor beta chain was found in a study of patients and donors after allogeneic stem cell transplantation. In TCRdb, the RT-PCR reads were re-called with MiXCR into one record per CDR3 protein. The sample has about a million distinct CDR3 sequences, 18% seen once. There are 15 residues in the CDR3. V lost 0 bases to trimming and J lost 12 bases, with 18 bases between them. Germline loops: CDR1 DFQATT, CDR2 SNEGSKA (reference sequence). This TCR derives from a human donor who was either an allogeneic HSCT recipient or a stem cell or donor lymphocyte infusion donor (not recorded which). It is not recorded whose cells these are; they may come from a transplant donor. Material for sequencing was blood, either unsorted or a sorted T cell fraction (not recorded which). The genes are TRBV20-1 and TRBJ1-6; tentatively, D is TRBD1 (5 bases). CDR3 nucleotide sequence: TGCAGTGCTAGAGATCAGATGCAGGGTACGGGACCCCTCCACTTT. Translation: CSARDQMQGTGPLHF.